These 15 T cell receptor beta chains share one sample of origin, sequenced in a study of a mutant IDH1 vaccine in newly diagnosed glioma (dated by TCRdb to about 2021). The sample's time point label, in plain terms: week 5, during vaccination. Each vaccine dose, consisting of 300 ug of a 20-mer mutant IDH1 peptide in Montanide, was administered subcutaneously with topical imiquimod. These TCRs are of unknown antigen specificity. The library relied on the immunoSEQ multiplex PCR assay. The clones in this table, taken by TCRdb from immuneACCESS, are in-frame only. Not every clone is retained; where verified, under half of the shortfall comes from an unresolved V gene, and the cause of the rest is unknown. This sample comprises 60,000 or so clones, around 80% of them detected only once. Over 7% of the sample belongs to the ten largest clones. The material was PBMCs, obtained from a glioma patient whose treatment included an IDH1 peptide vaccine. The receptors originated from a woman aged 45 to 65 with glioma.

This clone turned up a few times. The chain carries TRBV6-5 and TRBJ1-2, with 7 bases identical to TRBD1. V was clipped by 7 bases and J by 0 bases; unmatched bases: 5. The germline CDR1 and CDR2 sequences are MNHEY and SVGAGI. The CDR3 runs 14 residues. The CDR3 DNA is TGTGCCAGCAAAACAGGGGTCTCTAACTATGGCTACACCTTC. Its protein product is CASKTGVSNYGYTF.

J is TRBJ1-5 and V is TRBV28, with D uncertain. CDR3 length: 12 residues. Trimming left V 3 bases short and J 3 bases short, with 3 bases between. Germline V lookup: CDR1 MDHEN, CDR2 SYDVKM. The CDR3 nucleotides are TGTGCCAGCAGTTTGACCAATCAGCCCCAGCATTTT. Protein sequence: CASSLTNQPQHF.

This rearrangement joins TRBV19 to TRBJ1-1; D call uncertain. Trimming left V 5 bases short and J 5 bases short, with 12 bases between. Germline lookup yields CDR1 LNHDA and CDR2 SQIVND (reference sequence). The CDR3 is made up of 13 amino acids. This CDR3 reads CASSVGGKTEAFF. Written as DNA, the CDR3 is TGTGCCAGTAGTGTCGGCGGAAAGACTGAAGCTTTCTTT.

The chain is built from TRBV19 and TRBJ2-6; 8 positions match TRBD1. The CDR3 sequence is 15 residues long. Germline values: CDR1 LNHDA, CDR2 SQIVND (reference sequence). V lost 6 bases and J lost 7; bases outside the gene matches: 8. The CDR3: CASRQSTGDANVLTF. The CDR3 region has the DNA TGTGCCAGTAGGCAATCGACAGGGGATGCCAACGTCCTGACTTTC.

The chain carries TRBV5-4 and TRBJ2-7, with D tentatively TRBD2 (6 bases). The CDR3 sequence is 16 residues long. With 2 bases removed from V and 2 bases from J, the gap between germline ends came to 17 bases. CDR1 SGHNT and CDR2 YYREEE come from the germline V gene (reference sequence). Written as DNA, the CDR3 is TGTGCCAGCAGCTTAGGTGTTCCCGGGGGAACCTACGAGCAGTACTTC. Its protein product is CASSLGVPGGTYEQYF.

The V call is TRBV5-1, the J call TRBJ2-6, with D possibly matching TRBD1 (6 bases). Germline CDR1 and CDR2: SGHRS and YFSETQ. CDR3 length equals 20 residues. The germline V and J ends were trimmed by 0 bases and 0 bases, with 19 bases remaining between them. CDR3 sequence reads: CASSLEIQGSRASGANVLTF. As DNA, the CDR3 is TGCGCCAGCAGCTTGGAAATCCAGGGGTCGAGGGCCTCTGGGGCCAACGTCCTGACTTTC. Full variable domain (outside the CDR3, taken from reference TRBV5-1 and TRBJ2-6): KAGVTQTPRYLIKTRGQQVTLSCSPISGHRSVSWYQQTPGQGLQFLFEYFSETQRNKGNFPGRFSGRQFSNSRSEMNVSTLELGDSALYLCASSLEIQGSRASGANVLTFGAGSRLTVL.

The rearrangement uses TRBV7-9 and TRBJ1-1; D remains unclear. With 11 bases removed from V and 2 bases from J, the gap between germline ends came to 18 bases. The CDR3 extends over 14 amino acids. The germline V gene encodes CDR1 SEHNR and CDR2 FQNEAQ (reference sequence). The CDR3 DNA sequence: TGTGCCCGAGCTGGTGGTACGGGTAACACTGAAGCTTTCTTT. It encodes CARAGGTGNTEAFF.

The rearrangement links TRBV5-6 to TRBJ1-4; TRBD1 matches 7 bases. The CDR3 is made up of 13 amino acids. Trimming cost V 2 bases and J 7 bases; bases outside gene matches: 2. The V gene's germline CDR1 is SGHDT and CDR2 YYEEEE. The CDR3 DNA reads as TGTGCCAGCAGCTTAAACAGGGGTGAAAAACTGTTTTTT. Translation gives CASSLNRGEKLFF.

The V call is TRBV11-3, the J call TRBJ1-6, with unresolved D. CDR3 length: 13 residues. Germline V gene lookup returns CDR1 SGHNT and CDR2 YENEEA. V dropped 1 base and J dropped 10 bases, with 8 bases sitting between them. CDR3 sequence (DNA): TGTGCCAGCAGCTTAGTATCTGACTCACCCCTCCACTTT. This codes for CASSLVSDSPLHF.

This clone showed up just once. The V call is TRBV11-1, the J call TRBJ1-6; no clear D. The CDR3 sequence is 14 residues long. The germline V gene has CDR1 SGHAT and CDR2 FQDESV (reference sequence). V dropped 5 bases and J dropped 6 bases, with 11 bases sitting between them. The CDR3 is CASSPHIGNSPLHF. CDR3 nucleotide sequence: TGTGCCAGCAGCCCCCACATCGGTAATTCACCCCTCCACTTT.

The J gene is TRBJ2-5, the V gene TRBV4-2, with D perhaps TRBD1 (6 bases). CDR1 LGHNA and CDR2 YNFKEQ come from the germline V gene. CDR3 length equals 16 residues. V shed 0 bases and J shed 4 bases, with 15 bases lying between them. The CDR3 sequence: CASSQDVGAGGETQYF. The CDR3 nucleotides read TGTGCCAGCAGCCAAGACGTGGGGGCCGGAGGAGAGACCCAGTACTTC.

The CDR3 nucleotides read TGTGCCAGCAGCGTAGCCCAGGTTAGCGGGGTCCCTAGCACAGATACGCAGTATTTT. It specifies CASSVAQVSGVPSTDTQYF. This chain joins TRBV9 and TRBJ2-3; 8 nucleotides match TRBD2. Looked up from germline, CDR1 is SGDLS and CDR2 is YYNGEE. CDR3 length: 19 residues. V gave up 0 bases and J gave up 0 bases; unmatched junction bases: 12.

V is TRBV7-9 and J is TRBJ2-4; 7 bases line up with TRBD2. V trimming: 5 bases; J trimming: 9 bases; junction bases outside the gene matches: 10. In germline, CDR1 is SEHNR, CDR2 FQNEAQ (reference sequence). This CDR3 is 14 amino acids long. CDR3 residues: CASSPLGEGGIQYF. CDR3 DNA: TGTGCCAGCAGCCCGCTGGGGGAGGGTGGCATTCAGTACTTC.

This chain links TRBV5-1 with TRBJ1-2, with 8 bases lining up with TRBD1. From germline, CDR1 is SGHRS and CDR2 YFSETQ. The junction had 10 bases not matched to a gene; V was cut back by 4 bases and J by 8 bases. This CDR3 region has 14 residues. DNA for the CDR3: TGCGCCAGCAGCGTGACAGGGGTGAGTGACGGCTACACCTTC. Translated: CASSVTGVSDGYTF.

The J gene is TRBJ2-1, the V gene TRBV9; 10 bases line up with TRBD2. The V gene's germline CDR1 is SGDLS and CDR2 YYNGEE. V lost 0 bases to trimming and J lost 6 bases; unmatched junction nucleotides: 3. The CDR3 is made up of 15 amino acids. The CDR3 nucleotides are TGTGCCAGCAGCGTAGAGCGGGGGGGCCTCAATGAGCAGTTCTTC. Its protein product is CASSVERGGLNEQFF.